The 13 T cell receptor beta chains below come from one sample, sequenced in a study of neurological immune-mediated disorders. TCRdb independently ran MiXCR on the 5' RACE reads; one entry per CDR3 protein. The sample includes roughly 120,000 distinct CDR3 sequences, more than 2.5% of them seen just once. The sequencing input was PBMCs. The receptors shown here come from a woman aged 25-40 years with multiple sclerosis.

This clonotype was seen only a few times. Just one base apart from a much larger clone, this may be a read error. This chain uses TRBV5-8 with TRBJ2-5; the D gene is possibly TRBD1 (5 bases). Germline-derived CDR1 and CDR2 are SGHTS and YDEGEE. This CDR3 spans 12 amino acids. CDR3 region: CASSRQQGTQYF. The CDR3 bases are TGTGCCAGCAGCCGACAGCAAGGGACCCAGTACTTC. Full variable domain (remainder filled in from reference TRBV5-8 and TRBJ2-5): EAGVTQSPTHLIKTRGQQATLRCSPISGHTSVYWYQQALGLGLQFLLWYDEGEERNRGNFPPRFSGRQFPNYSSELNVNALELEDSALYLCASSRQQGTQYFGPGTRLLVL.

This clonotype occurred many times. The V call is TRBV7-2, the J call TRBJ1-4; no reliable D call. Germline V gives CDR1 SGHTA, CDR2 FQGNSA. CDR3 length: 13 amino acids. The V and J ends lost 4 bases and 8 bases respectively, with 11 bases between them. The CDR3 sequence: CASSSPGKEKLFF. The CDR3, as DNA: TGTGCCAGCAGCTCCCCCGGGAAAGAAAAACTGTTTTTT.

This clonotype occurred many times. The rearrangement joins TRBV29-1 to TRBJ2-1; the D call may be TRBD1 or TRBD2 (5 bases each). Germline values: CDR1 SQVTM, CDR2 ANQGSEA. There are 14 residues in the CDR3. V gave up 4 bases and J gave up 6 bases, with 16 bases separating them. The CDR3 protein is CSVVGTESSNEQFF. CDR3 nucleotide sequence: TGCAGCGTTGTTGGGACGGAAAGTTCCAATGAGCAGTTCTTC.

This clonotype was seen many times. The chain links TRBV24-1 to TRBJ2-1; maybe TRBD1 (6 bases). V was shortened by 4 bases and J by 7 bases, with 13 bases between the two germline ends. Per germline, CDR1 KGHDR and CDR2 SFDVKD. This CDR3 is 14 amino acids long. The CDR3 spells CATSDPRGRNEQFF. In DNA, the CDR3 is TGTGCCACCAGTGACCCCAGGGGAAGGAATGAGCAGTTCTTC.

This clonotype was picked up many times. The J gene is TRBJ1-5, the V gene TRBV20-1; D gene uncertain. The V end lost 5 bases, the J end lost 4 bases, and 18 bases lay between the germline ends. CDR3 size: 15 residues. CDR1 is DFQATT, CDR2 SNEGSKA, per germline (reference sequence). CDR3 protein: CSARPADGGNQPQHF. CDR3 bases: TGCAGTGCTCGTCCCGCAGATGGAGGTAATCAGCCCCAGCATTTT.

There are many counts of this clonotype. This sequence joins TRBV20-1 and TRBJ1-3, with D perhaps matching TRBD1 (6 bases). Germline-derived CDR1 and CDR2 are DFQATT and SNEGSKA (reference sequence). Trimming removed 1 base from V and 0 bases from J, with 10 bases in between. The CDR3 spans 15 residues. Here the CDR3 reads CSARVGQASGNTIYF. Written as DNA, the CDR3 is TGCAGTGCTAGAGTGGGACAAGCCTCTGGAAACACCATATATTTT.

This clonotype was found many times. The chain links TRBV5-5 to TRBJ2-3; 9 bases align to TRBD2. Per the germline V gene, CDR1 is SGHKS and CDR2 is YYEKEE (reference sequence). The CDR3 runs to 15 residues. V lost 4 bases and J lost 4; bases outside the gene matches: 7. CDR3 protein: CASSATVAGADTQYF. The CDR3 region has the DNA TGTGCCAGCAGCGCTACTGTAGCGGGAGCAGATACGCAGTATTTT.

This clonotype was seen many times. The V call is TRBV7-8, the J call TRBJ2-5; TRBD1 is a possible D gene (5 bases). Germline lookup yields CDR1 SGHVS and CDR2 FQNEAQ. V lost 5 bases and J lost 10, with 17 bases in between. The CDR3 is 13 residues long. The CDR3 spells CASSGAVAGGQYF. The CDR3 region has the DNA TGTGCCAGCAGCGGGGCGGTGGCCGGTGGCCAGTACTTC. The whole variable domain, filled in from reference TRBV7-8 and TRBJ2-5, reads GAGVSQSPRYKVAKRGQDVALRCDPISGHVSLFWYQQALGQGPEFLTYFQNEAQLDKSGLPSDRFFAERPEGSVSTLKIQRTQQEDSAVYLCASSGAVAGGQYFGPGTRLLVL.

This clonotype appeared many times. J is TRBJ1-1 and V is TRBV6-5, with 8 bases that match TRBD1. CDR3 length equals 13 residues. CDR1 MNHEY and CDR2 SVGAGI come from the germline V gene. J was trimmed by 1 base and V by 5 bases; bases with no gene match: 0. CDR3: CASSGQGNTEAFF. CDR3 nucleotides: TGTGCCAGCAGTGGACAGGGGAACACTGAAGCTTTCTTT.

At least ten counts were recorded for this clonotype. The chain uses TRBV7-6 and TRBJ1-2; D is ambiguous. Trimming removed 7 bases at V and 3 bases at J, with 18 bases between. The CDR3 contains 15 residues. In germline, CDR1 is SGHVS, CDR2 FNYEAQ. The chain's CDR3 is CASTLNTRRDYGYTF. In nucleotides, the CDR3 is TGTGCCAGCACCCTAAATACCCGAAGGGACTATGGCTACACCTTC.

This clonotype came up many times. DNA of the CDR3: TGTGCCAGCAGTCGTGGACTAACCGCAGATACGCAGTATTTT. Translated, it gives CASSRGLTADTQYF. The V and J genes are TRBV6-5 and TRBJ2-3; a weak D match, TRBD2 (6 bases). The CDR3 runs 14 residues. Trimming left V 5 bases short and J 4 bases short, with 13 bases between. The germline V gene encodes CDR1 MNHEY and CDR2 SVGAGI.

Many counts were recorded for this clonotype. CDR3 nucleotides: TGCAGTGCTAGAGACGCAGGGGGGGGTGAAAAACTGTTTTTT. Its protein is CSARDAGGGEKLFF. The chain has TRBV20-1 and TRBJ1-4; TRBD1 aligns across 7 bases. Germline lookup yields CDR1 DFQATT and CDR2 SNEGSKA (reference sequence). V shed 0 bases and J 7 bases; nucleotides not matched to a gene: 5. This CDR3 comprises 14 residues.

Only a few counts were recorded for this clonotype. The chain joins TRBV12-3 or TRBV12-4 to TRBJ2-7; perhaps TRBD1 as D (5 bases). Trimming took off 5 bases at V and 6 bases at J, with 14 bases between the two ends. The CDR3 spans 13 residues. The CDR3 spells CASSLHPQGEQYF. DNA of the CDR3: TGTGCCAGCAGTCTCCATCCCCAGGGCGAGCAGTACTTC.